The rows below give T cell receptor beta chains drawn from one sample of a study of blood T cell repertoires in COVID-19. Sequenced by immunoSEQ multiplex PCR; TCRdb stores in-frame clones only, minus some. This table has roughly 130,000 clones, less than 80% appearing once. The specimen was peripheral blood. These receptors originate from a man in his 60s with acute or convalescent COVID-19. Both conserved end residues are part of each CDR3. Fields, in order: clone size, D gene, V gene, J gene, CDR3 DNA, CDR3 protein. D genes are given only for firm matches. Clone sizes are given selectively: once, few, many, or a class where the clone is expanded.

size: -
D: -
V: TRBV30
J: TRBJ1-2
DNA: TGTGCCTGGAGCGACGGGGGCTATGGCTACACCTTC
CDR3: CAWSDGGYGYTF

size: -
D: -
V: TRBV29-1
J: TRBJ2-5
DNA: TGCAGCGTTGAATACAGAAAACAAGAGACCCAGTACTTC
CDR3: CSVEYRKQETQYF

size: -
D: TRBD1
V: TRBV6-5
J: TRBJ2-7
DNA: TGTGCCAGCAGTTACGACAGGGGGCCCTACGAGCAGTACTTC
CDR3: CASSYDRGPYEQYF

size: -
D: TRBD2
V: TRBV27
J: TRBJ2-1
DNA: TGTGCCAGCAGTTTAATGGCTAGCGGGAAAGAGCAGTTCTTC
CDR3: CASSLMASGKEQFF

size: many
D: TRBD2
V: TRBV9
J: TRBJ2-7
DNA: TGTGCCAGCAGCGTAGGAGCCTTAGGACTAGCCGGCTACGAGCAGTACTTC
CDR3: CASSVGALGLAGYEQYF

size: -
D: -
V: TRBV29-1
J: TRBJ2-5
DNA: TGCAGCGTTGAAGCCGTGGAGACCCAGTACTTC
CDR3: CSVEAVETQYF

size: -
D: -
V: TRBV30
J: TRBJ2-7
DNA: TGTGCCTGGTCGTGGGGGCGATCCTACGAGCAGTACTTC
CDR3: CAWSWGRSYEQYF

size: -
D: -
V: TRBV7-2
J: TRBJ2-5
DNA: TGTGCCAGCAGCGGAGGAGTGACGGTGACCGGAGAGACCCAGTACTTC
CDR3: CASSGGVTVTGETQYF

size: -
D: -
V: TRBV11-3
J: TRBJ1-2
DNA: TGTGCCAGCAGCTTAGATCTGGGGCAGGGCAGGTTCTATGGCTACACCTTC
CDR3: CASSLDLGQGRFYGYTF

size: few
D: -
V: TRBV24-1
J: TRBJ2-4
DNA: TGTGCCACCAGTGATGGCTCCGACAGGCAAAACATTCAGTACTTC
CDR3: CATSDGSDRQNIQYF

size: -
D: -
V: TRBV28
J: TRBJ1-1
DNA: TGTGCCAGCAGTGTCGACACTGAAGCTTTCTTT
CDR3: CASSVDTEAFF

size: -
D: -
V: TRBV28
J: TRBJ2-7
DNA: TGTGCCAGCAGTCCGACCACCGGGGAGCAGTACTTC
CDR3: CASSPTTGEQYF

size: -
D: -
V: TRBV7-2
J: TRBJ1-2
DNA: TGTGCCAGCAGCTTAGACAGCTCTTCTAACTATGGCTACACCTTC
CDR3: CASSLDSSSNYGYTF

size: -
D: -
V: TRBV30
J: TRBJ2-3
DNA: TGTGCCTGGAGAAAAACGGATATCGGGGCGCAGTATTTT
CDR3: CAWRKTDIGAQYF

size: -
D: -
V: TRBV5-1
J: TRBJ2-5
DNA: TGCGCCAGCAGCTTGACAGGGAGGGAAGAGACCCAGTACTTC
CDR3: CASSLTGREETQYF

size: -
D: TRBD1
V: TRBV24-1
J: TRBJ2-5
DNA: TGTGCCACCAGTGACCCGACAGGGGAGTACCAAGAGACCCAGTACTTC
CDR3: CATSDPTGEYQETQYF

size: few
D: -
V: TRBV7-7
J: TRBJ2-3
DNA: TGTGCTAGCAGCCCCGGTGAATCACGCACAGATACGCAGTATTTT
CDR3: CASSPGESRTDTQYF

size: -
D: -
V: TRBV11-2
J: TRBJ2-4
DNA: TGTGCCAGCAGCCCGGACAGAAACATTCAGTACTTC
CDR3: CASSPDRNIQYF

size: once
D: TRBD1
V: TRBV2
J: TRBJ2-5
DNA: TGTGCCAGCAGTGGGGACAGTCAAGAATCCCAGTACTTC
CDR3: CASSGDSQESQYF

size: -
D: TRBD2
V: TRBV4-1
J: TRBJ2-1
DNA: TGCGCCAGCAGCCTACTAAAGACTAGCGGGGTTATGAGCTCCTACAATGAGCAGTTCTTC
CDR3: CASSLLKTSGVMSSYNEQFF

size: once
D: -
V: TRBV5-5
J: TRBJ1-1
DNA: TGTGCCAGCAGCTTCGCGCCGGGACACCGAGGCACTGAAGCTTTCTTT
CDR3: CASSFAPGHRGTEAFF

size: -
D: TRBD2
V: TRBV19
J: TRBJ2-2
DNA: TGTGCCAGTAGTATAGCTAGCGGGAACGGGGAGCTGTTTTTT
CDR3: CASSIASGNGELFF

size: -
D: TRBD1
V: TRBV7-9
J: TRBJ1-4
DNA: TGTGCCAGCACCGGACAGGAGGGGGAAAAACTGTTTTTT
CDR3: CASTGQEGEKLFF

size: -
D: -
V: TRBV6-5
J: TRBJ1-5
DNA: TGTGCCAGACTGATCAGGGGCCTTCATCAGCCCCAGCATTTT
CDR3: CARLIRGLHQPQHF